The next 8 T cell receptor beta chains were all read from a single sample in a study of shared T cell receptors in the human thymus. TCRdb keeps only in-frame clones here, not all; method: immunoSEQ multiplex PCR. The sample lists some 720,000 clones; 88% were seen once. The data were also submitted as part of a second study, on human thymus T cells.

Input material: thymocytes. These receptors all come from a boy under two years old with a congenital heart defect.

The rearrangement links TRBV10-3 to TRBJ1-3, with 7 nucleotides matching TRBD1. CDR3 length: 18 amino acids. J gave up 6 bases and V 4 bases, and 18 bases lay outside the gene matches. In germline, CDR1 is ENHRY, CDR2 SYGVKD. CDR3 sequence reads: CAISVGQVGGSMENTIYF. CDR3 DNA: TGTGCCATCAGTGTCGGACAGGTAGGCGGCTCCATGGAAAACACCATATATTTT.

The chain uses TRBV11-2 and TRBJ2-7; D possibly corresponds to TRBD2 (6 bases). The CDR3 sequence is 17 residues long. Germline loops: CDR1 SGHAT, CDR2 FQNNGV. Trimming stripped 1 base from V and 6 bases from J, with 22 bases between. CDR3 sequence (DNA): TGTGCCAGCAGCTTAGCCCCGGGGGACTTTCCTATTATCGAGCAGTACTTC. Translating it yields CASSLAPGDFPIIEQYF.

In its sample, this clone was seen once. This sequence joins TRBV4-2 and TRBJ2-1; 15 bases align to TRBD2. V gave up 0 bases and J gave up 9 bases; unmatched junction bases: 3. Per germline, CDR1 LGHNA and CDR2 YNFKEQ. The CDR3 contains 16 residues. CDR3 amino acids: CASSQDRTSGRGEQFF. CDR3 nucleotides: TGTGCCAGCAGCCAAGATAGGACTAGCGGGAGGGGTGAGCAGTTCTTC.

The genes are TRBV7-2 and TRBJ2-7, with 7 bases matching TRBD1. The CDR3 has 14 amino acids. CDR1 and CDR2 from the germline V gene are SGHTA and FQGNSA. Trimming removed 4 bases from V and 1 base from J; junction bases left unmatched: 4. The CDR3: CASSSRTGSYEQYF. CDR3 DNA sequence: TGTGCCAGCAGCTCCCGGACAGGTTCCTACGAGCAGTACTTC. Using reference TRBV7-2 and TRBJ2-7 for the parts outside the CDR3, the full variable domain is GAGVSQSPSNKVTEKGKDVELRCDPISGHTALYWYRQSLGQGLEFLIYFQGNSAPDKSGLPSDRFSAERTGGSVSTLTIQRTQQEDSAVYLCASSSRTGSYEQYFGPGTRLTVT.

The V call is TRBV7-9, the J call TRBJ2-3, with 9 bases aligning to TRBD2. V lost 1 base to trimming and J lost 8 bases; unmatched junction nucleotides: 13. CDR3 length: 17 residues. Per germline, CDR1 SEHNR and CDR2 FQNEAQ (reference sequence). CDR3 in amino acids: CASSLVYAGGPPGTQYF. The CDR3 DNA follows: TGTGCCAGCAGCTTAGTTTACGCGGGAGGGCCCCCCGGTACGCAGTATTTT.

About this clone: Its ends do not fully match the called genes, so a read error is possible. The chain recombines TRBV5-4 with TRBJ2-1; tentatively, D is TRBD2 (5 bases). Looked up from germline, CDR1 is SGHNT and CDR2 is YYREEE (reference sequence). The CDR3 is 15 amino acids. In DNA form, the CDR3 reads TGTGCCAGCAGATTGGGTAACACGGGGTACAATGAGCAGTTCTTC. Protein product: CASRLGNTGYNEQFF.

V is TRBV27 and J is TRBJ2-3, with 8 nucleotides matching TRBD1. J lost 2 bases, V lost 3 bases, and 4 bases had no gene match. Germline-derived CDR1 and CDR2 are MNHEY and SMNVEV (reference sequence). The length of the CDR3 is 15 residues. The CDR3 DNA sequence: TGTGCCAGCAGTTTTGGGGACAGGTACACAGATACGCAGTATTTT. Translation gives CASSFGDRYTDTQYF.

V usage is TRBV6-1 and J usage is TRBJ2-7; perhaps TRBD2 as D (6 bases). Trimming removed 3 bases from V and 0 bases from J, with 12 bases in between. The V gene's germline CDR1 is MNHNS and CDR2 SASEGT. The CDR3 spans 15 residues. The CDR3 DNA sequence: TGTGCCAGCAGTGAGGGAGGTCCTACCTCCTACGAGCAGTACTTC. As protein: CASSEGGPTSYEQYF.